Presented here are 5 T cell receptor beta chains from one specimen sequenced in a study of T cell responses to AZD1222 COVID-19 vaccine. Measured with immunoSEQ multiplex PCR; TCRdb has only the in-frame clones, and not every one. The sample holds 100,000 to 120,000 clones, about 88% seen once. This sample comprised peripheral blood, obtained on day 0 of AZD1222 vaccination. The receptors come from an adult in good health.

The chain carries TRBV7-2 and TRBJ1-6; TRBD1 aligns across 7 bases. The CDR3 covers 18 residues. Germline assignment: CDR1 SGHTA and CDR2 FQGNSA. Germline trimming cut 5 bases from V and 7 bases from J; bases unmatched to any gene: 17. The CDR3 DNA sequence: TGTGCCAGCAGCCCATCTCTTTCGGGGCCAGGGGGGAATTCACCCCTCCACTTT. This encodes CASSPSLSGPGGNSPLHF.

The rearrangement joins TRBV5-6 to TRBJ1-4, with no clear D. V was cut by 2 bases and J by 2 bases, with 16 bases left in between. Germline values: CDR1 SGHDT, CDR2 YYEEEE. This CDR3 spans 17 amino acids. The CDR3 is CASSFDGLGSTNEKLFF. CDR3 coding DNA: TGTGCCAGCAGCTTTGATGGACTAGGGTCCACTAATGAAAAACTGTTTTTT.

The chain employs TRBV7-6 and TRBJ2-3; 12 nucleotides align to TRBD2. CDR3 length: 16 amino acids. Unmatched junction bases numbered 5, after V lost 1 base and J lost 6 bases. CDR1 SGHVS and CDR2 FNYEAQ come from the germline V gene. The CDR3 nucleotides read TGTGCCAGCAGCTTAGTTCTAGCGGGAGGGGGTGATACGCAGTATTTT. Encoded protein: CASSLVLAGGGDTQYF.

The chain recombines TRBV28 with TRBJ1-2; no clear D gene. The germline CDR1 and CDR2 sequences are MDHEN and SYDVKM. V was trimmed by 7 bases and J by 2 bases, leaving 5 bases between them. The CDR3 length is 11 residues. CDR3 nucleotide sequence: TGTGCCAGCACAGCCAACTATGGCTACACCTTC. It translates to CASTANYGYTF.

This clone was observed a single time. V and J are TRBV11-2 and TRBJ2-1, with 15 bases fitting TRBD2. This CDR3 contains 14 residues. J was trimmed by 14 bases and V by 5 bases; bases with no gene match: 7. Germline loops: CDR1 SGHAT, CDR2 FQNNGV. The CDR3 sequence: CASSAPGLAGGKFF. The CDR3 region has the DNA TGTGCCAGCAGCGCGCCGGGACTAGCGGGAGGAAAGTTCTTC.